This T cell receptor (beta chain) was profiled in a study of human T cells and chemical hapten exposure. This clonotype was found a few times. The library labeled individual cDNA molecules by adding unique molecular identifiers to them. In the authors' workflow: From roughly 23,000 to 700,000 TCRs were found per sample, with a median of roughly 89,000. TCRdb re-called the RACE reads with MiXCR, one entry per CDR3 protein. The V and J calls, along with clone size, are taken from TCRdb and not from the paper's own processing. This table has 180,000 or so distinct CDR3 sequences, 25% to 35% appearing once. Time point in this sample: pre-sensitization, week 0. Treatment in this sample: therapeutic diphenylcyclopropenone sensitization with weekly scalp DPC. V shed 1 base and J 6 bases; nucleotides not matched to a gene: 7. Germline CDR1 is SGHRS and CDR2 is YFSETQ. The CDR3 has 15 amino acids.

The sequencing here drew on whole blood, taken in connection with sensitization to the hapten diphenylcyclopropenone (DPC). The chain employs TRBV5-1 and TRBJ1-2, with 9 bases that match TRBD1. This clonotype was obtained from a woman in her thirties with alopecia areata. Some clones in this sample may be carry-over from other donors' samples. The CDR3: CASSLQQGAGDGYTF. The CDR3 region has the DNA TGCGCCAGCAGCTTGCAACAGGGGGCTGGCGATGGCTACACCTTC.